This T cell receptor beta chain was retrieved from a study of cytomegalovirus exposure and HLA in healthy donors. Study-wide results and limits: TCR beta chains numbering under 200 were designated cytomegalovirus-associated. An analysis that was carried out later associated 16,951 TCR beta sequences with HLA alleles at 0.05 false discovery rate.

Points on this clone: The target antigen is unknown.

Amplification used 60 Vbeta primers and 13 Jbeta primers. TCRdb's copy holds only in-frame clones and misses some; the assay was immunoSEQ multiplex PCR. This table holds about 180,000 clones, around 80% found once. The sequencing input was PBMCs. This receptor was obtained from a woman in her thirties or forties in good health and CMV-seronegative.

The CDR3 here is CASSVDRSLAKNIQYF. The CDR3 DNA follows: TGTGCCAGCAGCGTAGACAGGTCGCTAGCCAAAAACATTCAGTACTTC. The V and J genes are TRBV5-4 and TRBJ2-4, with D possibly being TRBD1 (6 bases). The CDR3 runs to 16 residues. Germline V gives CDR1 SGHNT, CDR2 YYREEE (reference sequence). V lost 4 bases, J lost 0 bases, and 14 bases lay in between.